There are a few counts of the clone carrying this T cell receptor (beta chain). Time point noted: patch test 2, 6 weeks after DPC sensitization. Regarding treatment: therapeutic diphenylcyclopropenone sensitization with weekly scalp DPC. The study enrolled 18 to 70-year-old alopecia patients suitable for DPC. The data were taken from a study of human T cells and chemical hapten exposure. The J segment lost 6 bases and the V segment lost 2 bases, leaving 11 bases of the junction unmatched. This CDR3 has 16 amino acids. Germline V gene lookup returns CDR1 SGHAT and CDR2 FQDESV (reference sequence). The library tagged each cDNA molecule with unique molecular identifiers. MiXCR, run by TCRdb on the RACE reads, gives a single entry per CDR3 protein. Here the sample spans roughly 380,000 distinct CDR3 sequences, more than 5% being singletons.

The gene calls are TRBV11-1 and TRBJ2-3; 7 nucleotides align to TRBD2. This TCR was recovered from a woman aged 18-29 years with alopecia areata. Some clones in this sample may be carry-over from other donors' samples. This material consisted of whole blood, taken in connection with sensitization to the hapten diphenylcyclopropenone (DPC). The CDR3 spells CASSLLSAGVRDTQYF. CDR3 nucleotide sequence: TGTGCCAGCAGCTTACTCTCTGCGGGGGTCAGGGATACGCAGTATTTT.